This TCR beta chain was sequenced in a study of early T cells in non-severe SARS-CoV-2 infection. Looking at the study overall: Sequencing targeted bulk RNA from unsorted whole blood, leaving chains unpaired.

Overall study findings and caveats: Database matching using VDJdb favored anti-spike CD8 responses, with private and CD4 specificities left missing.

As part of library construction, unique molecular identifiers were attached to individual cDNA molecules. Each CDR3 protein gets one entry after TCRdb re-called the 5' RACE reads with MiXCR. The sample has roughly 50,000 distinct CDR3 sequences, around 9.1% seen once. Comments on this clonotype: The antigen is undetermined.

Specimen: whole blood. This sequence was found in an adult who was a healthcare worker with PCR-confirmed SARS-CoV-2 infection or an uninfected control (not recorded which).

The CDR3 spells CASSRTGGSYEQYF. CDR3 nucleotides: TGTGCCAGCAGCCGGACAGGGGGCTCCTACGAGCAGTACTTC. This sequence joins TRBV12-3 or TRBV12-4 and TRBJ2-7, with 10 bases lining up with TRBD1. The CDR3 loop spans 14 amino acids. Losses at the gene ends were 6 bases for V and 0 bases for J; bases not matched to a gene: 2.